The 30 T cell receptor beta chains given below trace back to one sample, sequenced in a study of CD8 T cells in ankylosing spondylitis. One entry per CDR3 protein results from TCRdb running MiXCR on the 5' RACE reads. Of about 140,000 distinct CDR3 sequences in the sample, roughly 8.4% were seen once. The sequenced material came from synovial fluid, either unsorted or a sorted T cell fraction (not recorded which). These receptors all stem from a male donor with ankylosing spondylitis.

This clonotype came up many times. The chain is built from TRBV29-1 and TRBJ1-2, with 7 positions matching TRBD1. The germline gives CDR1 SQVTM, CDR2 ANQGSEA. The ends lost 5 bases at V and 2 bases at J; junction bases unmatched: 8. The CDR3 is made up of 14 amino acids. DNA for the CDR3: TGCAGCGTTACCCTTTCGACAGGGAACTATGGCTACACCTTC. Translating gives CSVTLSTGNYGYTF.

This clonotype was detected many times. The chain links TRBV12-3 or TRBV12-4 to TRBJ2-1, with TRBD1 matching over 10 bases. This CDR3 spans 14 amino acids. V was clipped by 7 bases and J by 5 bases; unmatched bases: 5. CDR3 bases: TGTGCCAGCACCTTGGGGACAGGGGACAATGAGCAGTTCTTC. Translation gives CASTLGTGDNEQFF.

This clonotype was seen repeatedly, ten times or more. This chain links TRBV20-1 with TRBJ2-5; D is unresolved. Trimming removed 2 bases from V and 1 base from J, with 5 bases in between. Germline CDR1 is DFQATT and CDR2 is SNEGSKA (reference sequence). The CDR3 runs 12 residues. The CDR3 spells CSARRLQETQYF. In DNA form, the CDR3 reads TGCAGTGCTAGAAGGCTCCAAGAGACCCAGTACTTC.

This clonotype occurred many times. This sequence joins TRBV5-6 and TRBJ1-3, with 9 bases fitting TRBD1. CDR3 length equals 16 residues. The ends lost 0 bases at V and 4 bases at J; junction bases unmatched: 5. Germline-derived CDR1 and CDR2 are SGHDT and YYEEEE. The CDR3 here is CASSLERTGGGNTIYF. The CDR3 bases are TGTGCCAGCAGCTTGGAGCGTACAGGGGGCGGAAACACCATATATTTT. Supplemented by reference TRBV5-6 and TRBJ1-3, the full variable domain reads DAGVTQSPTHLIKTRGQQVTLRCSPKSGHDTVSWYQQALGQGPQFIFQYYEEEERQRGNFPDRFSGHQFPNYSSELNVNALLLGDSALYLCASSLERTGGGNTIYFGEGSWLTVV.

The chain links TRBV18 to TRBJ2-4; D may be TRBD1 or TRBD2 (5 bases each). Per germline, CDR1 KGHSH and CDR2 LQKENI. The CDR3 sequence is 15 residues long. V lost 3 bases and J lost 0, with 9 bases in between. The CDR3 loop reads CASSPQGTAKNIQYF. The DNA of the CDR3 is TGTGCCAGCTCACCGCAAGGGACAGCCAAAAACATTCAGTACTTC.

This clonotype has ten or more counts. The DNA for the CDR3 is TGTGCCAGCAGCCCGACTAGCGGGAGCGCCGGGGAGCTGTTTTTT. Protein: CASSPTSGSAGELFF. The V and J genes are TRBV6-4 and TRBJ2-2; 12 positions match TRBD2. CDR1 MRHNA and CDR2 SNTAGT come from the germline V gene. V lost 6 bases to trimming and J lost 6 bases; unmatched junction nucleotides: 5. The length of the CDR3 is 15 residues.

This clonotype occurred many times. The rearrangement links TRBV7-2 to TRBJ2-7, with D unresolved. The CDR3 is 11 residues long. Trimming left V 3 bases short and J 3 bases short, with 3 bases between. The V gene's germline CDR1 is SGHTA and CDR2 FQGNSA. The CDR3 loop is CASSFRYEQYF. The CDR3, as DNA: TGTGCCAGCAGCTTCCGCTACGAGCAGTACTTC. The variable domain in full, completed from reference TRBV7-2 and TRBJ2-7, reads GAGVSQSPSNKVTEKGKDVELRCDPISGHTALYWYRQSLGQGLEFLIYFQGNSAPDKSGLPSDRFSAERTGGSVSTLTIQRTQQEDSAVYLCASSFRYEQYFGPGTRLTVT.

This clonotype was seen repeatedly, ten times or more. The chain carries TRBV10-3 and TRBJ1-1; D call uncertain. The CDR3 runs 14 residues. V lost 0 bases to trimming and J lost 1 base, with 6 bases between them. The V gene's germline CDR1 is ENHRY and CDR2 SYGVKD. The CDR3 loop is CAISESRPNTEAFF. CDR3 DNA: TGTGCCATCAGTGAGTCACGGCCGAACACTGAAGCTTTCTTT.

The V and J genes are TRBV7-6 and TRBJ2-3; D is ambiguous. The CDR3 spans 15 residues. CDR1 and CDR2 (germline): SGHVS, FNYEAQ. The V end lost 2 bases, the J end lost 1 base, and 10 bases lay between the germline ends. For the CDR3, the DNA is TGTGCCAGCAGCTTAAGGGTATCGGGCACAGATACGCAGTATTTT. Its translation: CASSLRVSGTDTQYF.

The chain employs TRBV30 and TRBJ1-5; 8 positions agree with TRBD1. J lost 9 bases, V lost 3 bases, and 7 bases had no gene match. The germline CDR1 and CDR2 sequences are GTSNPN and SVGIG (reference sequence). This CDR3 comprises 13 residues. The CDR3 region is CAWRQGGLLPQHF. CDR3 nucleotides: TGTGCCTGGAGACAGGGGGGTTTATTGCCCCAGCATTTT.

This clonotype was counted at least ten times. The chain has TRBV25-1 and TRBJ2-1; D unresolved. Trimming removed 2 bases from V and 1 base from J, with 12 bases in between. Germline CDR1 is MGHDK and CDR2 is SYGVNS. The CDR3 is made up of 16 amino acids. The CDR3 spells CASSEMGSLSYNEQFF. Written as DNA, the CDR3 is TGTGCCAGCAGTGAAATGGGTTCTCTTTCCTACAATGAGCAGTTCTTC.

The chain couples TRBV7-2 to TRBJ2-3, with 9 bases identical to TRBD1. The J segment lost 7 bases and the V segment lost 5 bases, leaving 10 bases of the junction unmatched. This CDR3 contains 15 residues. CDR1 and CDR2 (germline): SGHTA, FQGNSA. The CDR3 sequence: CASSAPGQGWNTQYF. CDR3 in DNA: TGTGCCAGCAGCGCCCCGGGACAGGGCTGGAATACGCAGTATTTT.

This clonotype was counted only a few times. This chain joins TRBV5-4 and TRBJ2-5, with D perhaps matching TRBD1 (7 bases). The germline CDR1 and CDR2 sequences are SGHNT and YYREEE (reference sequence). The CDR3 has 15 amino acids. Trimming took off 3 bases at V and 4 bases at J, with 16 bases between the two ends. CDR3 protein: CASSSPGDSAETQYF. In DNA form, the CDR3 reads TGTGCCAGCAGCTCCCCGGGGGACAGCGCAGAGACCCAGTACTTC.

This clonotype came up many times. This sequence joins TRBV20-1 and TRBJ1-1; the D is unclear. The ends were cut back, 0 bases at V and 4 bases at J, with 9 bases in the middle. This CDR3 is built from 13 residues. CDR1 and CDR2 from the germline V gene are DFQATT and SNEGSKA (reference sequence). CDR3: CSAREGPPTEAFF. CDR3 coding DNA: TGCAGTGCTAGAGAAGGACCCCCCACTGAAGCTTTCTTT.

This clonotype has a count of ten or more. The chain couples TRBV20-1 to TRBJ2-3, with D tentatively TRBD2 (6 bases). The CDR3 has 15 residues. Germline CDR1 and CDR2: DFQATT and SNEGSKA (reference sequence). The V and J ends lost 5 bases and 4 bases respectively, with 19 bases between them. Here the CDR3 reads CSAPFPRGSSDTQYF. The CDR3 coding sequence is TGCAGTGCTCCTTTTCCCCGGGGGTCTTCAGATACGCAGTATTTT.

This clonotype was seen a few times. The CDR3, as DNA: TGTGCCAGCAGTGAGCGTCTCCTAGACACAGATACGCAGTATTTT. This encodes CASSERLLDTDTQYF. The chain recombines TRBV2 with TRBJ2-3; D gene ambiguous. CDR3 length: 15 amino acids. Between the trimmed V and J ends, which lost 3 bases and 2 bases, there was a span of 12 bases. CDR1 is SNHLY and CDR2 is FYNNEI in the germline V gene.

The V call is TRBV9, the J call TRBJ1-5, with D unclear. Germline V gene data show CDR1 as SGDLS and CDR2 as YYNGEE. The CDR3 is 13 amino acids. V lost 0 bases, J lost 4 bases, and 5 bases lay in between. CDR3 nucleotide sequence: TGTGCCAGCAGCGTAGGACCTAATCAGCCCCAGCATTTT. Translated: CASSVGPNQPQHF.

This clonotype turned up a few times. The rearrangement uses TRBV18 and TRBJ2-5; D gene unclear. V gave up 4 bases and J gave up 0 bases, with 3 bases separating them. Germline V gene data show CDR1 as KGHSH and CDR2 as LQKENI. The CDR3 extends over 12 amino acids. The CDR3 loop reads CASSQDQETQYF. For the CDR3, the DNA is TGTGCCAGCTCACAGGACCAAGAGACCCAGTACTTC.

This clonotype was seen more than once but under ten times. This chain links TRBV7-9 with TRBJ1-1; D possibly corresponds to TRBD1 (5 bases). This CDR3 is built from 15 residues. Trimming removed 10 bases from V and 1 base from J, with 19 bases in between. CDR1 is SEHNR and CDR2 is FQNEAQ in the germline V gene (reference sequence). For the CDR3, the DNA is TGTGCCACACAAAGGGGACGGACCCCGAACACTGAAGCTTTCTTT. Encoded protein: CATQRGRTPNTEAFF. The whole variable domain, remainder taken from reference TRBV7-9 and TRBJ1-1, is DTGVSQNPRHKITKRGQNVTFRCDPISEHNRLYWYRQTLGQGPEFLTYFQNEAQLEKSRLLSDRFSAERPKGSFSTLEIQRTEQGDSAMYLCATQRGRTPNTEAFFGQGTRLTVV.

Comments on this clonotype: Mismatch with germline at one junction end may stem from a read error. V usage is TRBV7-2 and J usage is TRBJ1-5; D is possibly TRBD1 (6 bases). Looked up from germline, CDR1 is SGHTA and CDR2 is FQGNSA. The CDR3 is 15 amino acids. CDR3 coding DNA: TGTGCCAGCAGCCTACAGGGTTTTGGCAAACAGCCCCAGCATTTT. Amino acid sequence: CASSLQGFGKQPQHF.

This clonotype was seen at least ten times. The rearrangement links TRBV12-3 or TRBV12-4 to TRBJ1-1; D is unresolved. Trimming removed 2 bases at V and 12 bases at J, with 16 bases between. This CDR3 is built from 13 residues. The CDR3 DNA reads as TGTGCCAGCAGTTTAATTCTGGCGGCCGCGCCTTTCTTT. Translating gives CASSLILAAAPFF.

The rearrangement joins TRBV4-2 to TRBJ2-3; TRBD2 matches 7 bases. The CDR3 is made up of 16 amino acids. CDR1 LGHNA and CDR2 YNFKEQ come from the germline V gene. With V trimmed by 2 bases and J by 0 bases, 5 bases remained unmatched. The DNA of the CDR3 is TGTGCCAGCAGCCAAAAGAGCGGGACTAGCACAGATACGCAGTATTTT. Translating it yields CASSQKSGTSTDTQYF.

The chain carries TRBV2 and TRBJ2-1; no clear D gene. The V end lost 4 bases, the J end lost 4 bases, and 11 bases lay between the germline ends. The CDR3 is made up of 14 amino acids. CDR1 SNHLY and CDR2 FYNNEI come from the germline V gene. CDR3 loop: CASSAMRFYNEQFF. The CDR3 DNA reads as TGTGCCAGCAGTGCTATGCGGTTTTACAATGAGCAGTTCTTC.

This clonotype appeared a few times. The chain uses TRBV12-3 or TRBV12-4 and TRBJ1-1; D is unclear. Trimming left V 6 bases short and J 5 bases short, with 16 bases between. The CDR3 loop spans 14 amino acids. Written as DNA, the CDR3 is TGTGCCAGCAGCCCGATAATATCGGGGACTGAAGCTTTCTTT. Translating it yields CASSPIISGTEAFF.

J is TRBJ1-2 and V is TRBV4-1; the match to TRBD1 covers 9 bases. The CDR3 extends over 16 amino acids. V lost 7 bases, J lost 2 bases, and 11 bases stayed unmatched. The germline V gene encodes CDR1 MGHRA and CDR2 YSYEKL. CDR3 nucleotides: TGCGCCAGCAAGTGGGAACCCGGGACAGGGAACTATGGCTACACCTTC. Its protein is CASKWEPGTGNYGYTF.

The count of this clonotype is one. The V and J genes are TRBV24-1 and TRBJ2-7; tentatively, D is TRBD1 (6 bases). CDR1 and CDR2 (germline): KGHDR, SFDVKD. Deletions cut 4 bases from V and 4 bases from J, with 16 bases between. The CDR3 is 15 amino acids. The CDR3 sequence is CATSDPRGSSYEQYF. Here the CDR3 DNA reads TGTGCCACCAGTGACCCCAGGGGATCGAGTTACGAGCAGTACTTC.

This chain links TRBV6-1 with TRBJ2-5; the D gene could be TRBD1 or TRBD2 (8 bases each). V dropped 6 bases and J dropped 1 base, with 24 bases sitting between them. Germline CDR1 is MNHNS and CDR2 is SASEGT. The CDR3 consists of 18 residues. CDR3 loop: CASRFGQGGLAGQETQYF. The CDR3 DNA sequence: TGTGCCAGCAGGTTCGGACAGGGCGGGCTAGCGGGCCAAGAGACCCAGTACTTC.

This clonotype was picked up many times. The chain recombines TRBV7-6 with TRBJ2-2; possibly TRBD2 for D (6 bases). The CDR3 covers 15 residues. The V and J ends lost 5 bases and 0 bases respectively, with 10 bases between them. Germline-derived CDR1 and CDR2 are SGHVS and FNYEAQ. CDR3 region: CASSRTTTNTGELFF. As DNA, the CDR3 is TGTGCCAGCAGCCGGACTACCACGAACACCGGGGAGCTGTTTTTT.

This clonotype was counted ten times or more. This chain uses TRBV12-3 or TRBV12-4 with TRBJ1-1; the D gene is possibly TRBD1 (5 bases). The CDR3 has 13 residues. Trimming took off 6 bases at V and 1 base at J, with 9 bases between the two ends. CDR3 region: CASSTQENTEAFF. Here the CDR3 DNA reads TGTGCCAGCAGCACACAGGAGAACACTGAAGCTTTCTTT.

This clonotype appeared a few times. The chain recombines TRBV10-3 with TRBJ2-1; 8 nucleotides line up with TRBD1. Germline V lookup: CDR1 ENHRY, CDR2 SYGVKD. This CDR3 spans 15 amino acids. Trimming cost V 1 base and J 5 bases; bases outside gene matches: 4. The CDR3 bases are TGTGCCATCAGTGAGTGGGGACAGGAGAACAATGAGCAGTTCTTC. Amino acids: CAISEWGQENNEQFF.